Below, 27 T cell receptor beta chains from the same sample are listed, as sequenced in a study of CD8 T cells in ankylosing spondylitis. No antigens are known for them. Each CDR3 protein gets one entry after TCRdb re-called the 5' RACE reads with MiXCR. Of approximately 520,000 distinct CDR3 sequences in the sample, approximately 5% were seen once. Study conclusions and caveats: What appeared characteristic of ankylosing spondylitis blood was a TCR beta motif of fewer than ten highly homologous variants.

The material sequenced was blood, either unsorted or a sorted T cell fraction (not recorded which). These receptor sequences come from a male donor with ankylosing spondylitis.

This clonotype appeared many times. The CDR3 bases are TGTGCCAGCAGCTCCCGGGAAAATTCACCCCTCCACTTT. The encoded protein is CASSSRENSPLHF. The genes are TRBV7-9 and TRBJ1-6; D uncertain. V was clipped by 4 bases and J by 7 bases, with 8 bases between them. Germline CDR1 is SEHNR and CDR2 is FQNEAQ (reference sequence). The CDR3 is 13 residues long.

In this sample, this clonotype turned up many times. The V and J genes are TRBV5-1 and TRBJ2-2; D gene uncertain. The germline V gene has CDR1 SGHRS and CDR2 YFSETQ. Trimming took 1 base from V and 3 from J, leaving 4 bases between them. The CDR3 is made up of 13 amino acids. The CDR3 DNA reads as TGCGCCAGCAGCTTGTACGACACCGGGGAGCTGTTTTTT. It yields the protein CASSLYDTGELFF.

This clonotype came up many times. V usage is TRBV5-1 and J usage is TRBJ2-1; TRBD1 matches at 9 bases. Per germline, CDR1 SGHRS and CDR2 YFSETQ. CDR3 length: 14 residues. J lost 6 bases, V lost 7 bases, and 8 bases had no gene match. DNA of the CDR3: TGCGCCAGCGGACTTGGGACAGGGTTCAATGAGCAGTTCTTC. Translated: CASGLGTGFNEQFF.

This clonotype was counted ten times or more. The rearrangement joins TRBV25-1 to TRBJ1-4, with 7 bases that match TRBD1. The CDR3 is 14 residues long. V was pared by 8 bases and J by 0 bases, with 3 bases of the junction left unmatched. The germline CDR1 and CDR2 sequences are MGHDK and SYGVNS. CDR3 residues: CASSGQPTNEKLFF. The CDR3 region has the DNA TGTGCCAGCTCGGGACAGCCAACTAATGAAAAACTGTTTTTT.

Points on this clonotype: This may arise from a read error, as a much more abundant clone is one base away. The chain links TRBV3-1 to TRBJ2-5; 7 positions agree with TRBD2. V shed 0 bases, J shed 2 bases, and the junction held 3 bases outside the gene matches. Germline CDR1 is LGHDT and CDR2 is YNNKEL (reference sequence). The CDR3 has 15 amino acids. The CDR3 loop is CASSQEERGQETQYF. The CDR3 nucleotides read TGTGCCAGCAGCCAAGAAGAGCGGGGTCAAGAGACCCAGTACTTC.

The table lists this clonotype with a few counts. The genes are TRBV29-1 and TRBJ2-1; maybe TRBD2 (5 bases). The CDR3 covers 12 residues. From germline, CDR1 is SQVTM and CDR2 ANQGSEA. The V gene lost 3 bases and the J gene lost 15 bases, with 18 bases spanning the gap. As DNA, the CDR3 is TGCAGCGTTGATTACCTAACTCGGGGTCTGTTCTTC. Amino acid sequence: CSVDYLTRGLFF.

Concerning this clonotype itself: With a much larger clone just one base away, this may be a read error. The chain uses TRBV20-1 and TRBJ2-2; D call uncertain. Germline V gene lookup returns CDR1 DFQATT and CDR2 SNEGSKA (reference sequence). CDR3 length equals 13 residues. CDR3 DNA sequence: TGCAGTGCTAGCCTATCGGTCACCGCGGAGCTGTTTTTT. Amino acids: CSASLSVTAELFF.

J is TRBJ1-2 and V is TRBV20-1; D gene ambiguous. Germline-derived CDR1 and CDR2 are DFQATT and SNEGSKA (reference sequence). V lost 3 bases to trimming and J lost 6 bases, with 8 bases between them. The CDR3 has 11 amino acids. The CDR3 sequence: CSASRGNGYTF. In nucleotides, the CDR3 is TGCAGTGCTAGTCGGGGAAATGGCTACACCTTC.

This clonotype was detected ten times or more. This chain uses TRBV7-9 with TRBJ1-1, with a tentative D call TRBD1 (6 bases). The CDR3 is 15 amino acids. V gave up 1 base and J gave up 4 bases, with 13 bases separating them. The germline CDR1 and CDR2 sequences are SEHNR and FQNEAQ (reference sequence). CDR3 in amino acids: CASSLVRVRGTEAFF. The CDR3 DNA follows: TGTGCCAGCAGCTTAGTAAGGGTCAGGGGCACTGAAGCTTTCTTT.

The chain couples TRBV5-4 to TRBJ2-1, with D perhaps matching TRBD2 (6 bases). Germline V gene sequence: CDR1 SGHNT, CDR2 YYREEE (reference sequence). The V end was cut by 4 bases, the J end by 7 bases, with 18 bases between. This CDR3 has 15 amino acids. Here the CDR3 DNA reads TGTGCCAGCAGCGCCCGGGACTGGGTCTCGAATGAGCAGTTCTTC. Translating gives CASSARDWVSNEQFF.

The gene calls are TRBV5-1 and TRBJ1-4; TRBD1 aligns across 8 bases. The germline CDR1 and CDR2 sequences are SGHRS and YFSETQ. This CDR3 region has 17 residues. The junction had 9 bases not matched to a gene; V was cut back by 0 bases and J by 5 bases. As DNA, the CDR3 is TGCGCCAGCAGCTTGGCCTCGCTCTGGACAGGGAATGAAAAACTGTTTTTT. Translation gives CASSLASLWTGNEKLFF.

The table lists this clonotype with many counts. This chain connects TRBV20-1 to TRBJ2-3; TRBD1 agrees at 9 bases. Germline values: CDR1 DFQATT, CDR2 SNEGSKA (reference sequence). This CDR3 spans 16 amino acids. The ends lost 6 bases at V and 0 bases at J; junction bases unmatched: 10. The DNA for the CDR3 is TGCAGTGCGGACCCGGGACAGGGTGTTAGCACAGATACGCAGTATTTT. Encoded protein: CSADPGQGVSTDTQYF.

This clonotype showed up many times. The CDR3 coding sequence is TGCAGCGTTGCGAAACCGGGACCTCTCTACACCTTC. Translated, it gives CSVAKPGPLYTF. The gene calls are TRBV29-1 and TRBJ1-2; possibly TRBD1 for D (5 bases). The V gene's germline CDR1 is SQVTM and CDR2 ANQGSEA. V lost 4 bases and J lost 10, with 16 bases in between. The CDR3 loop spans 12 amino acids.

This clonotype was detected ten times or more. The genes are TRBV29-1 and TRBJ2-7; TRBD2 aligns across 7 bases. CDR3 length: 15 residues. Germline V gives CDR1 SQVTM, CDR2 ANQGSEA. V dropped 5 bases and J dropped 7; count of bases not matched to a gene: 17. CDR3 protein: CSVSSLGRGESEQYF. The CDR3 DNA is TGCAGCGTTTCGTCATTGGGTCGGGGGGAGAGTGAGCAGTACTTC.

This clonotype was counted many times. The chain carries TRBV29-1 and TRBJ2-7; D tentatively fits TRBD1 or TRBD2 (5 bases each). Germline CDR1 reads SQVTM; CDR2 reads ANQGSEA. Between the trimmed V and J ends, which lost 1 base and 1 base, there was a span of 14 bases. This CDR3 contains 15 residues. DNA of the CDR3: TGCAGCGTTGAAGCTTTCACGGGGCCGTCCTACGAGCAGTACTTC. Translating it yields CSVEAFTGPSYEQYF.

This clonotype was found many times. The chain links TRBV13 to TRBJ2-5, with a possible D match to TRBD2 (7 bases). Germline V gene data show CDR1 as PRHDT and CDR2 as FYEKMQ (reference sequence). The CDR3 is 14 residues long. Trimming cost V 8 bases and J 5 bases, with 18 bases left between them. The CDR3 DNA is TGTGCCAGCTACCTGAGGGGGGGCATGGAGACCCAGTACTTC. The encoded protein is CASYLRGGMETQYF.

This clonotype was counted at least ten times. The V call is TRBV5-1, the J call TRBJ2-3, with a possible D match to TRBD2 (6 bases). The CDR3 covers 15 residues. The germline V gene encodes CDR1 SGHRS and CDR2 YFSETQ. V shed 4 bases and J shed 2 bases, with 14 bases lying between them. In DNA, the CDR3 is TGCGCCAGCAGCGTGTCGGGAGAACTCACAGATACGCAGTATTTT. The encoded protein is CASSVSGELTDTQYF. Full variable domain (outside the CDR3, taken from reference TRBV5-1 and TRBJ2-3): KAGVTQTPRYLIKTRGQQVTLSCSPISGHRSVSWYQQTPGQGLQFLFEYFSETQRNKGNFPGRFSGRQFSNSRSEMNVSTLELGDSALYLCASSVSGELTDTQYFGPGTRLTVL.

Comments on this clonotype: Likely a read error: the CDR3 ends without its conserved phenylalanine or tryptophan. V and J are TRBV20-1 and TRBJ2-7; D gene unclear. The ends were cut back, 4 bases at V and 7 bases at J, with 23 bases in the middle. Germline-derived CDR1 and CDR2 are DFQATT and SNEGSKA (reference sequence). This CDR3 has 15 amino acids. CDR3 in amino acids: CSAKSRRKRLLEQYL. The CDR3, as DNA: TGCAGTGCTAAAAGCCGCCGGAAGAGACTTCTGGAGCAGTACCTC.

Many counts were recorded for this clonotype. The chain employs TRBV15 and TRBJ2-7; D gene unclear. Germline CDR1 reads LNHNV; CDR2 reads YYDKDF (reference sequence). Trimming left V 0 bases short and J 7 bases short, with 13 bases between. The CDR3 loop spans 14 amino acids. The CDR3 bases are TGTGCCACCAGCAGAGAATTGCGGCTAGGGGAGCAGTACTTC. Translation gives CATSRELRLGEQYF.

The table lists this clonotype with many counts. The V call is TRBV20-1, the J call TRBJ2-5, with 11 bases lining up with TRBD1. The CDR3 extends over 13 amino acids. V dropped 5 bases and J dropped 5; count of bases not matched to a gene: 4. Looked up from germline, CDR1 is DFQATT and CDR2 is SNEGSKA (reference sequence). DNA of the CDR3: TGCAGTGCTGAGGACAGGGGGCATGAGACCCAGTACTTC. Protein product: CSAEDRGHETQYF.

Many counts were recorded for this clonotype. A much larger clone differs from this one at a single base, so this may be a read error. The chain recombines TRBV25-1 with TRBJ1-1; D is ambiguous. V was shortened by 6 bases and J by 1 base, with 6 bases between the two germline ends. Germline V gives CDR1 MGHDK, CDR2 SYGVNS. The CDR3 consists of 12 residues. CDR3 nucleotide sequence: TGTGCCAGCAGGTGGGGGAACACTGAAGCTTTCTTT. This gives the protein CASRWGNTEAFF.

This clonotype was recorded a few times. CDR3 loop: CASSLARGLYNEQFF. The CDR3 DNA is TGTGCCAGCAGCTTAGCCAGGGGCCTCTACAATGAGCAGTTCTTC. The rearrangement uses TRBV11-2 and TRBJ2-1, with D possibly being TRBD1 (6 bases). Deletions cut 1 base from V and 3 bases from J, with 10 bases between. The CDR3 is 15 residues long. Germline loops: CDR1 SGHAT, CDR2 FQNNGV.

This clonotype was observed at least ten times. The V call is TRBV18, the J call TRBJ2-1, with D tentatively TRBD2 (6 bases). The germline V and J ends were trimmed by 6 bases and 0 bases, with 15 bases remaining between them. CDR3 length: 16 amino acids. Germline assignment: CDR1 KGHSH and CDR2 LQKENI. CDR3 sequence: CASSGGGTNSYNEQFF. The CDR3 coding sequence is TGTGCCAGCTCGGGAGGAGGGACGAACTCCTACAATGAGCAGTTCTTC.

This clonotype has ten or more counts. The chain employs TRBV15 and TRBJ2-7; D possibly corresponds to TRBD2 (6 bases). V lost 0 bases and J 4 bases, leaving 13 bases between the germline ends. The CDR3 is made up of 15 amino acids. CDR1 is LNHNV and CDR2 is YYDKDF in the germline V gene (reference sequence). CDR3 bases: TGTGCCACCAGCAGAGAGAGGAGGGGTCGGTACGAGCAGTACTTC. Translating it yields CATSRERRGRYEQYF. Looking up the rest from reference TRBV15 and TRBJ2-7 gives the full variable domain: DAMVIQNPRYQVTQFGKPVTLSCSQTLNHNVMYWYQQKSSQAPKLLFHYYDKDFNNEADTPDNFQSRRPNTSFCFLDIRSPGLGDTAMYLCATSRERRGRYEQYFGPGTRLTVT.

This clonotype was seen at least ten times. The V call is TRBV12-3 or TRBV12-4, the J call TRBJ1-1, with D unclear. V dropped 5 bases and J dropped 2 bases, with 12 bases sitting between them. This CDR3 comprises 14 residues. The CDR3 region has the DNA TGTGCCAGCAGTCCCGGCACCTTTAACACTGAAGCTTTCTTT. Translating it yields CASSPGTFNTEAFF.

This clonotype was recorded at least ten times. The chain combines TRBV6-1 with TRBJ2-3; D unclear. CDR1 is MNHNS and CDR2 is SASEGT in the germline V gene. The CDR3 totals 13 residues. Trimming pared 7 bases from V and 3 bases from J, leaving 11 bases between. Here the CDR3 reads CASTRLPTDTQYF. The CDR3 nucleotides read TGTGCCAGCACGAGATTACCTACAGATACGCAGTATTTT.

This clonotype has at least ten counts. The chain has TRBV29-1 and TRBJ2-1; tentative D call: TRBD2 (5 bases). Trimming took off 7 bases at V and 6 bases at J, with 16 bases between the two ends. Germline V gene sequence: CDR1 SQVTM, CDR2 ANQGSEA. The CDR3 consists of 13 residues. The CDR3 is CSATKTTVNEQFF. Here the CDR3 DNA reads TGCAGCGCGACTAAAACTACTGTCAATGAGCAGTTCTTC.